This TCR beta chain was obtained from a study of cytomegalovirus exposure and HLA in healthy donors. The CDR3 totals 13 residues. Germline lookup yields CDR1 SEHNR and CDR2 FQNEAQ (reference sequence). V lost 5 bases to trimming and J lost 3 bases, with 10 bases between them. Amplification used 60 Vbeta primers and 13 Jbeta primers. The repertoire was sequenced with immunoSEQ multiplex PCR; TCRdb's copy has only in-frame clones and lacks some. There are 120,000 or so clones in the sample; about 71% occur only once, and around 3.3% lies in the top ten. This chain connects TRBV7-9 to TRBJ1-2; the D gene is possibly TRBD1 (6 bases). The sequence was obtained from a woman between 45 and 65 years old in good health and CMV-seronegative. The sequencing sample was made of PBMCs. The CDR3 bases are TGTGCCAGCAGCCCACAGGGTGACTATGGCTACACCTTC. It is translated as CASSPQGDYGYTF.